This T cell receptor beta chain was retrieved from a study of beta chain features in type 1 diabetes listed by TCRdb under 2018. Describing the broader study: No differences in mean age, gender distribution, total cell number or subset yield were found between patients and healthy donors. A total of around 110,000,000 sorted cells were examined across all samples, and RNA yield correlated strongly with the number of cells per subset. The study compared the TCRB repertoires of sorted circulating CD4+ T cell subsets in recently diagnosed type 1 diabetes patients with those in matched healthy donors. Naive and central memory subsets were obtained from all 30 or so donors, but regulatory and stem cell-like memory subsets were isolated from only 8 patients and roughly 8 healthy donors. Overall study results and their limits: Shorter templates might have been favored by PCR, but patient and control samples were amplified and corrected together, so both groups would have been affected equally by any skew. In all four CD4+ subsets, TCRB CDR3 length was moderately but significantly shorter in type 1 diabetes patients. At VDJ recombination sites, patients with type 1 diabetes made fewer insertions and deleted more nucleotides, a pattern implying thymic rearrangement abnormalities. Naive, central memory and regulatory TCRB repertoires appeared to be more similar among patients than among healthy donors. Only small numbers of individuals were included in the HLA sub-analyses, which left unresolved whether HLA type had any influence on TCRB rearrangement. Because cDNA rather than genomic DNA was sequenced, highly expressing activated cells could have been over-represented, although no difference in activation and CD3 levels was found between groups.

All of the isolated RNA was reverse transcribed with the High Capacity cDNA Reverse Transcription Kit, so expressed TCRB transcripts were sequenced. Deep immunoSEQ sequencing was performed on naive, central memory and regulatory T cell samples, with an average of roughly 3.6 million total reads per sample. Sorted cells were lysed in RLT buffer and RNA was extracted with DNase-treated RNeasy Micro or Mini kits, depending on cell number. Each cell subset was processed separately to prevent cross-contamination, with patient and healthy donor samples processed together. Using the immunoSEQ multiplex PCR, TCRB sequences were amplified from cDNA into 87-bp fragments spanning the CDR3 region. Amplicons were sequenced on the Illumina HiSeq platform. Per the original workflow: PCR bias was corrected computationally using synthetic template baselines, and reads within Hamming distance 2 were collapsed, with unmergeable singletons discarded. Reads were aligned against IMGT to assign V, D and J genes, CDR3 length and insertions or deletions at six rearrangement sites. Clonotype counts were normalized to sorted cell number within each subset before computing true diversity and Gini coefficients with the tcR R package. The overlap coefficient, calculated on TCRB nucleotide sequences, was used to quantify repertoire sharing. TCRdb holds this immuneACCESS table with in-frame rearrangements only. Some clones are missing; in checked studies, unresolved V genes explain under half, and the rest has no known cause. D and trimming were read from the DNA, whereas the V and J calls and clone size are those reported in that table. This sample holds around 44,000 clones; 66% were observed only once. The top ten hold approximately 2.3% of the sample.

A note on this clone: What antigen it recognizes has not been identified. Per-base quality was not reported, and no clone a single base away is much larger than it.

The CDR3 contains 13 residues, cysteine and phenylalanine counted. Only the CDR3 DNA is retained, 39 bases long and in frame from the first base. Looking up the germline V gene yields CDR1 LGHNA and CDR2 YSLEER. For this chain, trimming is 6 bases at the V end and 5 bases at the J end, and the number of junction bases without a gene match is 2. Each donor gave one peripheral blood draw, roughly 110 mL on average, collected into heparinised tubes. A BD FACSAria II and a panel including CD45RO, CCR7, CD25, CD127, CD95 and CD27 were used to sort naive, central memory, regulatory and stem cell-like memory CD4+ T cells. Every sorted population had a purity above 95%. PBMCs were separated immediately by Lymphoprep density gradient centrifugation and were stained directly, without being cultured. Samples were stained and sorted in pairs, with one healthy donor and one patient per experiment, so that batch effects were minimized.

The source of this sequence is a woman aged 18-29 years with type 1 diabetes. The sequence links TRBV4-3 to TRBJ1-1; 11 central bases correspond to TRBD1. Sequencing was done on a sample of Tregs from blood. The cell subset or site label corresponds to: regulatory CD4+ T cells. The DNA reads as follows: TGCGCCAGCAGGGGACAGGGGGGAACTGAAGCTTTCTTT. This sequence encodes CASRGQGGTEAFF.